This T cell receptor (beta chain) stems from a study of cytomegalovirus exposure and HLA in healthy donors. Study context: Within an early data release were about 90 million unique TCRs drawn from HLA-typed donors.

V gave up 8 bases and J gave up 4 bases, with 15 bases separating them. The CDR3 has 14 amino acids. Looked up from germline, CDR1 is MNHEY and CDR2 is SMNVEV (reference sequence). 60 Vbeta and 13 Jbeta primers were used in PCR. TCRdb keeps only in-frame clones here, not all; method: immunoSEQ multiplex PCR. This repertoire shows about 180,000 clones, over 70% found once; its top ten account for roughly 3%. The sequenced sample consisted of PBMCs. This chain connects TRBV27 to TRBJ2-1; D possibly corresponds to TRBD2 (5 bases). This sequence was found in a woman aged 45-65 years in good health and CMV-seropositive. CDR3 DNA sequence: TGTGCCAGCTCCCCGGCTGGGAGATACAATGAGCAGTTCTTC. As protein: CASSPAGRYNEQFF.